This T cell receptor (beta chain) was found in a study of T-cell reconstitution after alpha-beta-depleted transplantation in children. About this clonotype itself: Its target is unknown.

The study, taken as a whole, reports: Several hundred expanded graft clones reportedly were the source of alpha-beta T cells about two months after transplant. The origin of high day-60 TCRbeta diversity in some patients lay in surviving recipient T cells and thymic progenitors.

CDR1 is SGHRS and CDR2 is YFSETQ in the germline V gene. This CDR3 is built from 20 residues. After removal of 2 bases from V and 0 bases from J, the junction contained 13 bases not matched to a gene. Unique molecular identifiers tagged the TCRbeta library. MiXCR, run by TCRdb on the PCR reads, gives a single entry per CDR3 protein. The sample contains hundreds of thousands of distinct CDR3 sequences, around 16% of which appear only once. The rearrangement uses TRBV5-1 and TRBJ2-7, with 14 positions matching TRBD2. Sequenced here: PBMCs, mostly from graft donor cells, sampled 360 days after TCRalphabeta/CD19-depleted stem cell transplant. The sequence derives from a boy in the first two years of life who had a stem cell transplant for Wiskott-Aldrich syndrome, so the T cells may come from the graft donor. The CDR3 DNA reads TGCGCCAGCAGCTTCCGTAGCAAAGGGACTAGCGGGAGCCACTCCTACGAGCAGTACTTC. Residues: CASSFRSKGTSGSHSYEQYF.